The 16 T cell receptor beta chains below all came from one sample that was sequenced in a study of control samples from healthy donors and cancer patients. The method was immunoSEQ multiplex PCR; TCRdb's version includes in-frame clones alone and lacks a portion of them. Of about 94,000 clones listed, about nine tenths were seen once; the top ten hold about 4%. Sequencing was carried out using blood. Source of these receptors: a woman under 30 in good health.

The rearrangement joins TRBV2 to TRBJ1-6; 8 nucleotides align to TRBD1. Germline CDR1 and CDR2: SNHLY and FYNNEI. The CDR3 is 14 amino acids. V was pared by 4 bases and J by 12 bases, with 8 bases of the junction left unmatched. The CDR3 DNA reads TGTGCCAGCAGTGGAATGGGACAGGAAAAACCCCTCCACTTT. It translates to CASSGMGQEKPLHF.

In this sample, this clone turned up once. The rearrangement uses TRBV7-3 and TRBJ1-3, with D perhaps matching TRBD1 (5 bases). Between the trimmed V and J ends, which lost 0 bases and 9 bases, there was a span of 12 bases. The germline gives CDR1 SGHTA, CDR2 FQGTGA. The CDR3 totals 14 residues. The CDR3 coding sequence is TGTGCCAGCAGCTTAACGGGGGAAGGTGCCACCATATATTTT. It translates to CASSLTGEGATIYF.

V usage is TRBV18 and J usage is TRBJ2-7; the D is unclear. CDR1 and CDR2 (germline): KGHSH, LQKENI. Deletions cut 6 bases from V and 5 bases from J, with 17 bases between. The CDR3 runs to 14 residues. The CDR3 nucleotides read TGTGCCAGCTCTCCGCTAGTAGGGAAAGACGAGCAGTACTTC. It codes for CASSPLVGKDEQYF.

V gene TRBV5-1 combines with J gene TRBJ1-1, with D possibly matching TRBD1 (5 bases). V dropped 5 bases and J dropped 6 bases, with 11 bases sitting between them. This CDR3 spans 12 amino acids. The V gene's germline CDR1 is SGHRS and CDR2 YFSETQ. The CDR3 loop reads CASRGGDPEAFF. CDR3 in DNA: TGCGCCAGCAGGGGAGGGGATCCTGAAGCTTTCTTT.

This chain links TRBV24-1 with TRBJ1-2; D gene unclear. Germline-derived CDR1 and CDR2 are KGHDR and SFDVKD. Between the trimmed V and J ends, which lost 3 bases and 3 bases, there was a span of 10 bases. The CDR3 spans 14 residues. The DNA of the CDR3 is TGTGCCACCAGTGATCCTAACGGATACTATGGCTACACCTTC. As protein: CATSDPNGYYGYTF.

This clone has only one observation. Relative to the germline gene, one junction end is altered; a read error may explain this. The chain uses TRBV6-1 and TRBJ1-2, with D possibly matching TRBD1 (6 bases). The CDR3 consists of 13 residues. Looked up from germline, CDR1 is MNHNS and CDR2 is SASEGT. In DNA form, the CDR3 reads TGTGCCAGCAGTGAATGGGGGGGCGTTACCGTTGCTTTC. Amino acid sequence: CASSEWGGVTVAF.

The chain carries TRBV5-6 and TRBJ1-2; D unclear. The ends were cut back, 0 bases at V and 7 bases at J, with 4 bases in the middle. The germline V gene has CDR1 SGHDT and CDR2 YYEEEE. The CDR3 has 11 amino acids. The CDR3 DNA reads TGTGCCAGCAGCTTGGGGGTTGGCTACACCTTC. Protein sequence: CASSLGVGYTF.

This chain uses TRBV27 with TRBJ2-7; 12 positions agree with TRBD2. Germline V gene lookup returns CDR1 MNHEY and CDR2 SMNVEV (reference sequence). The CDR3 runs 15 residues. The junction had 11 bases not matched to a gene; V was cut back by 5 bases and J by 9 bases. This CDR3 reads CASSPRAGTSGPQYF. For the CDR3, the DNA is TGTGCCAGCAGTCCTCGCGCCGGGACTAGCGGGCCGCAGTACTTC.

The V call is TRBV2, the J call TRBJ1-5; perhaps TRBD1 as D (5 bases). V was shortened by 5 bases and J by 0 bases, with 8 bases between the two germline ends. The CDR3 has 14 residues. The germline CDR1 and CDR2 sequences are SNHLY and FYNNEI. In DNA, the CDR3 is TGTGCCAGCAGTAGGGGCGATAGCAATCAGCCCCAGCATTTT. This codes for CASSRGDSNQPQHF. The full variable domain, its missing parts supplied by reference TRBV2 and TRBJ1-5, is EPEVTQTPSHQVTQMGQEVILRCVPISNHLYFYWYRQILGQKVEFLVSFYNNEISEKSEIFDDQFSVERPDGSNFTLKIRSTKLEDSAMYFCASSRGDSNQPQHFGDGTRLSIL.

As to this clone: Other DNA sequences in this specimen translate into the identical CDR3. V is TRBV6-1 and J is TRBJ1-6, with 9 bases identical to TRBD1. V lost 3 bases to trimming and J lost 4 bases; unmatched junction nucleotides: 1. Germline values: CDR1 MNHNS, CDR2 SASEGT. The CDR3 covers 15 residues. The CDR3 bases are TGTGCCAGCAGTGAGGGACAGGGTTATAATTCACCCCTCCACTTT. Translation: CASSEGQGYNSPLHF.

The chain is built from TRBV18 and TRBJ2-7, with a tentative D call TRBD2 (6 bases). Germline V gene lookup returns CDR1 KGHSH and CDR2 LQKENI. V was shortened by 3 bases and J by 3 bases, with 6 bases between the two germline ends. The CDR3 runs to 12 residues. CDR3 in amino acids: CASSPGGYEQYF. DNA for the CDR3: TGTGCCAGCTCACCGGGGGGCTACGAGCAGTACTTC.

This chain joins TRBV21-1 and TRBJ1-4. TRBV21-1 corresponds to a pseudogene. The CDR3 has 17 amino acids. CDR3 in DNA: TGTGCCAGCAGCAAAGGTCCCCCTGGACGGAGGAATGAAAAACTGTTTTTT. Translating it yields CASSKGPPGRRNEKLFF.

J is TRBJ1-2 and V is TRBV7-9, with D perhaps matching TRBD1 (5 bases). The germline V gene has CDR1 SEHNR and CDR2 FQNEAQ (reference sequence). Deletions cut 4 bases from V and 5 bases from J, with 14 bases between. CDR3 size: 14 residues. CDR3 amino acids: CASSSENPGYGYTF. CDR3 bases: TGTGCCAGCAGCTCGGAGAACCCAGGGTATGGCTACACCTTC.

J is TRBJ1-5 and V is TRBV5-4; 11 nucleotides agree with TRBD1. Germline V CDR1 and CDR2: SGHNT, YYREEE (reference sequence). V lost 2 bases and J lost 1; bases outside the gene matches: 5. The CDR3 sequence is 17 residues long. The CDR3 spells CASSFWGQGVSNQPQHF. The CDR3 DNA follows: TGTGCCAGCAGCTTTTGGGGACAGGGGGTAAGCAATCAGCCCCAGCATTTT. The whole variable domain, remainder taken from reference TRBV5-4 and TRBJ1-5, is ETGVTQSPTHLIKTRGQQVTLRCSSQSGHNTVSWYQQALGQGPQFIFQYYREEENGRGNFPPRFSGLQFPNYSSELNVNALELDDSALYLCASSFWGQGVSNQPQHFGDGTRLSIL.

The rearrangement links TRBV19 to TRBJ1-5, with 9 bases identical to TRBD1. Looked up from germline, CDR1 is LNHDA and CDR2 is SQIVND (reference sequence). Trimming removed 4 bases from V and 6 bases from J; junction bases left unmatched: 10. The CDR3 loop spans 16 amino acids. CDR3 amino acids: CASSTIQGAHGQPQHF. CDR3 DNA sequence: TGTGCCAGTAGTACAATACAGGGGGCGCATGGTCAGCCCCAGCATTTT.

This chain's CDR3 is CASGRLAGPSAGWADTQYF. The CDR3 bases are TGTGCCAGTGGCCGCCTGGCGGGTCCGTCAGCGGGCTGGGCAGATACGCAGTATTTT. V usage is TRBV19 and J usage is TRBJ2-3; D may be TRBD2 (6 bases). V lost 8 bases and J lost 4, with 31 bases in between. The CDR3 sequence is 19 residues long. The germline V gene has CDR1 LNHDA and CDR2 SQIVND (reference sequence). The whole variable domain, remainder taken from reference TRBV19 and TRBJ2-3, is DGGITQSPKYLFRKEGQNVTLSCEQNLNHDAMYWYRQDPGQGLRLIYYSQIVNDFQKGDIAEGYSVSREKKESFPLTVTSAQKNPTAFYLCASGRLAGPSAGWADTQYFGPGTRLTVL.